This is a list of T cell receptor beta chains from one sample in a study of metastatic and nonmetastatic thyroid tumors. TCRdb re-called the PCR reads through MiXCR. The table records around 53,000 clones, about 20% of them present only once. The sequenced material came from blood. These receptors all come from a female donor with papillary thyroid cancer or a benign thyroid nodule (not recorded which). Some clones in this sample may be carry-over from other donors' samples. Each CDR3 is given with its conserved first and last residue. Each record gives: clone size, J gene, V gene, D gene, CDR3 protein, CDR3 DNA. D genes are given only for firm matches. Some rows have no size entry. The others give once, few or many, or a class for an expanded clone.

>many|TRBJ2-6|TRBV7-9|NA
CASSFSGANVLTF
TGTGCCAGCAGCTTTTCTGGGGCCAACGTCCTGACTTTC
>many|TRBJ1-5|TRBV18|TRBD1
CASSPGGSQPQHF
TGTGCCAGCTCTCCAGGGGGGAGTCAGCCCCAGCATTTT
>many|TRBJ2-3|TRBV20-1|NA
CSASGDAGELTDTQYF
TGCAGTGCTAGTGGGGACGCCGGGGAACTCACAGATACGCAGTATTTT
>many|TRBJ2-5|TRBV6-5|NA
CASSYSGQLQETQYF
TGTGCCAGCAGTTACTCGGGACAACTACAAGAGACCCAGTACTTC
>many|TRBJ1-6|TRBV11-1|TRBD1
CASSLSGTGLDSPLHF
TGTGCCAGCAGCTTATCTGGGACAGGGCTAGATTCACCCCTCCACTTT
>many|TRBJ2-1|TRBV4-1|TRBD2
CASSQVRLAIYNEQFF
TGCGCCAGCAGCCAAGTTCGACTAGCGATCTACAATGAGCAGTTCTTC
>many|TRBJ2-1|TRBV19|TRBD2
CASRVAGGTNEQFF
TGTGCCAGTAGGGTAGCGGGAGGGACCAATGAGCAGTTCTTC
>many|TRBJ1-5|TRBV24-1|NA
CATSGVGGGNQPQHF
TGTGCCACCAGTGGAGTGGGAGGGGGCAATCAGCCCCAGCATTTT
>NA|TRBJ2-7|TRBV4-1|NA
CASSQLQGYDQYF
TGCGCCAGCAGCCAACTTCAGGGATACGATCAGTACTTC
>NA|TRBJ2-7|TRBV9|NA
CAISVAPGWSYEQYF
TGTGCCATCAGCGTAGCGCCGGGATGGTCCTACGAGCAGTACTTC
>many|TRBJ2-7|TRBV11-2|NA
CASSSTRIYEQYF
TGTGCCAGCAGCAGTACCAGGATTTACGAGCAGTACTTC
>many|TRBJ2-1|TRBV19|NA
CASSSSVPPGNEQFF
TGTGCCAGTAGCTCTAGCGTCCCCCCAGGTAATGAGCAGTTCTTC
>many|TRBJ2-6|TRBV29-1|NA
CSSRGGQAESGANVLTF
TGCAGCTCGAGGGGGGGACAGGCAGAATCTGGGGCCAACGTCCTGACTTTC
>many|TRBJ1-5|TRBV28|NA
CASSLSGDGSNQPQHF
TGTGCCAGCAGTTTATCCGGGGATGGCAGCAATCAGCCCCAGCATTTT
>NA|TRBJ2-7|TRBV4-1|NA
CASSQEADVGDEQYF
TGCGCCAGCAGCCAAGAGGCGGACGTCGGAGACGAGCAGTACTTC
>many|TRBJ2-1|TRBV6-6|TRBD2
CASSYRRGRGDNEQFF
TGTGCCAGCAGTTACAGGCGCGGGAGAGGGGACAATGAGCAGTTCTTC
>NA|TRBJ2-7|TRBV5-1|TRBD2
CASSLIGVRGADEQYF
TGCGCCAGCAGCTTGATTGGCGTGCGGGGGGCGGATGAGCAGTACTTC
>medium-sized|TRBJ2-7|TRBV5-1|TRBD2
CASSTSGRAFSYEQYF
TGCGCCAGCAGCACTAGCGGGAGGGCATTTTCCTACGAGCAGTACTTC
>many|TRBJ1-2|TRBV6-1|NA
CASSYGGLGNGYTF
TGTGCCAGCAGTTATGGGGGGCTTGGGAATGGCTACACCTTC
>many|TRBJ2-1|TRBV5-1|NA
CASSLVAGVGNEQFF
TGCGCCAGCAGCTTGGTGGCAGGGGTTGGGAATGAGCAGTTCTTC
>many|TRBJ2-7|TRBV27|NA
CASSFRGHEQYF
TGTGCCAGCAGTTTCCGAGGGCACGAGCAGTACTTC
>many|TRBJ2-1|TRBV29-1|TRBD2
CSVEKVAGAGPFYNEQFF
TGCAGCGTTGAGAAGGTAGCGGGAGCTGGTCCTTTCTACAATGAGCAGTTCTTC
>many|TRBJ2-2|TRBV20-1|NA
CSAQAPGELFF
TGCAGTGCTCAGGCCCCCGGGGAGCTGTTTTTT
>many|TRBJ2-1|TRBV30|NA
CAWSTGRLRRVGNEQFF
TGTGCCTGGAGCACCGGGCGTCTGAGAAGGGTGGGGAATGAGCAGTTCTTC
>many|TRBJ1-5|TRBV3-1|NA
CASSQGGNQPQHF
TGTGCCAGCAGCCAAGGTGGCAATCAGCCCCAGCATTTT
>NA|TRBJ2-5|TRBV29-1|NA
CSVESVGSGVGETQYF
TGCAGCGTTGAATCGGTAGGCAGCGGAGTGGGGGAGACCCAGTACTTC
>many|TRBJ2-6|TRBV28|TRBD1
CASIPGTGAAGANVLTF
TGTGCCAGCATTCCCGGGACAGGGGCGGCTGGGGCCAACGTCCTGACTTTC
>many|TRBJ1-2|TRBV12-3/TRBV12-4|TRBD1
CASSLAKGGGAGGYTF
TGTGCCAGCAGTTTAGCGAAAGGAGGGGGCGCGGGTGGCTACACCTTC
>NA|TRBJ2-7|TRBV28|TRBD2
CASSSLTSGRIGEQYF
TGTGCCAGCAGTTCCTTGACTAGCGGTAGAATCGGCGAGCAGTACTTC
>many|TRBJ1-1|TRBV27|NA
CASSLRRGAEAFF
TGTGCCAGCAGTTTACGCAGGGGTGCTGAAGCTTTCTTT
>many|TRBJ1-4|TRBV29-1|NA
CSVEIDRRSEKLFF
TGCAGCGTTGAGATTGACAGGAGAAGTGAAAAACTGTTTTTT
>many|TRBJ2-5|TRBV6-1|TRBD1
CASSGQGAGETQYF
TGTGCCAGCAGTGGCCAGGGGGCAGGGGAGACCCAGTACTTC
>many|TRBJ1-5|TRBV12-3/TRBV12-4|TRBD1
CASSFGTGGGQPQHF
TGTGCCAGCAGTTTCGGGACAGGGGGCGGTCAGCCCCAGCATTTT
>many|TRBJ2-3|TRBV5-1|NA
CASSNTGLSSTDTQYF
TGCGCCAGCAGCAACACGGGACTGTCTAGCACAGATACGCAGTATTTT
>NA|TRBJ1-6|TRBV11-2|NA
CASSFSLGNNSPLHF
TGTGCCAGCAGCTTTTCATTGGGCAATAATTCACCCCTCCACTTT
>NA|TRBJ2-1|TRBV7-6|TRBD1
CASSSCLDRLIGNEQFF
TGTGCCAGCAGCTCGTGTCTGGACAGGTTAATCGGGAATGAGCAGTTCTTC
>NA|TRBJ1-6|TRBV5-1|TRBD1
CASSLAGQLNSPLHF
TGCGCCAGCAGCTTGGCGGGACAGTTAAATTCACCCCTCCACTTT
>many|TRBJ2-7|TRBV6-1|TRBD2
CASSYSGTFGEQYF
TGTGCCAGCAGTTATAGCGGGACCTTCGGGGAGCAGTACTTC
>many|TRBJ2-7|TRBV27|NA
CASSSRQASRGEQYF
TGTGCCAGCAGTAGCCGACAGGCATCAAGGGGCGAGCAGTACTTC
>many|TRBJ2-1|TRBV5-4|NA
CASSSAQPGENEQFF
TGTGCCAGCAGCTCCGCGCAGCCGGGAGAGAATGAGCAGTTCTTC
>many|TRBJ1-5|TRBV20-1|NA
CSASRTRNQPQHF
TGCAGTGCTTCCAGGACGAGGAATCAGCCCCAGCATTTT
>NA|TRBJ2-1|TRBV11-2|NA
CASSLETPNNAQCF
TGTGCCAGCAGCTTAGAAACGCCTAACAATGCGCAGTGCTTC
>NA|TRBJ2-7|TRBV20-1|NA
CSAAPEGSYEQYF
TGCAGTGCTGCCCCCGAGGGATCCTACGAGCAGTACTTC
>NA|TRBJ2-3|TRBV12-3/TRBV12-4|NA
CANSLCDNTDTQYF
TGTGCCAACAGTTTATGTGACAACACAGATACGCAGTATTTT
>NA|TRBJ2-7|TRBV20-1|TRBD2
CVSGTYEQYF
TGCGTTAGCGGGACCTACGAGCAGTACTTC
>many|TRBJ2-3|TRBV6-2/TRBV6-3|TRBD2
CASAPAGGPSTDTQYF
TGTGCCAGCGCCCCAGCGGGAGGGCCCAGCACAGATACGCAGTATTTT
>NA|TRBJ2-3|TRBV20-1|TRBD2
CSARVPLAVTDTQYF
TGCAGTGCACGAGTTCCTCTAGCGGTCACAGATACGCAGTATTTT
>many|TRBJ2-2|TRBV30|NA
CAWSLPLDTGELFF
TGTGCCTGGAGCCTCCCGTTGGACACCGGGGAGCTGTTTTTT
>many|TRBJ2-7|TRBV12-3/TRBV12-4|NA
CASTASDGTYEQYF
TGTGCCAGCACTGCCTCGGACGGAACCTACGAGCAGTACTTC
>many|TRBJ1-5|TRBV12-3/TRBV12-4|NA
CASSTQGQPQHF
TGTGCCAGCAGTACACAGGGTCAGCCCCAGCATTTT
>many|TRBJ2-2|TRBV7-6|NA
CASSKTTGNTGELFF
TGTGCCAGCAGCAAGACGACGGGAAACACCGGGGAGCTGTTTTTT
>NA|TRBJ2-3|TRBV12-5|TRBD2
CASGKGNGLARDTQYF
TGTGCTAGTGGAAAGGGTAACGGACTAGCGCGAGATACGCAGTATTTT
>many|TRBJ1-4|TRBV4-1|TRBD1
CASSRGTGGAFGELFF
TGCGCCAGCAGCCGAGGGACAGGGGGCGCGTTCGGCGAACTGTTTTTT
>few|TRBJ2-5|TRBV5-8|NA
CASSPWGDQETQYF
TGTGCCAGCAGCCCCTGGGGAGACCAAGAGACCCAGTACTTC
>many|TRBJ2-1|TRBV27|TRBD2
CASSFQGTSGTYNEQFF
TGTGCCAGCAGTTTTCAGGGGACTAGCGGGACGTACAATGAGCAGTTCTTC